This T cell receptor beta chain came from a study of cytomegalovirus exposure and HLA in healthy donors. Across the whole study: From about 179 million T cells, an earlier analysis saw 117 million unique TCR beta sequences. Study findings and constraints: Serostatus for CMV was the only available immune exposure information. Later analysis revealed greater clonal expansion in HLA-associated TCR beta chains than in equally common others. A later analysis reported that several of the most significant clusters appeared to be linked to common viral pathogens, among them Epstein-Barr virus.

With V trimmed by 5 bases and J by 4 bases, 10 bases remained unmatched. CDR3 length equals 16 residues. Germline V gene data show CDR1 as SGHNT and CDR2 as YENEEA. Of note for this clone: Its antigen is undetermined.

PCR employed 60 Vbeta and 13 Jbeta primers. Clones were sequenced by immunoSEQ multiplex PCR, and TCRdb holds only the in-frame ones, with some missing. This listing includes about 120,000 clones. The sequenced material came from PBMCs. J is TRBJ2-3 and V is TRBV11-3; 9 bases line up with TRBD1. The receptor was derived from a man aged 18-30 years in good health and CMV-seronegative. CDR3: CASSIGGTGSPDTQYF. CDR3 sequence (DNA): TGTGCCAGCAGCATAGGCGGGACAGGGTCCCCAGATACGCAGTATTTT. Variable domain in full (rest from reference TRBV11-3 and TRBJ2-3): EAGVVQSPRYKIIEKKQPVAFWCNPISGHNTLYWYLQNLGQGPELLIRYENEEAVDDSQLPKDRFSAERLKGVDSTLKIQPAELGDSAVYLCASSIGGTGSPDTQYFGPGTRLTVL.